These T cell receptor beta chains were read from a single sample in a study of shared clonotypes between healthy human individuals. Measured with immunoSEQ multiplex PCR; TCRdb has only the in-frame clones, and not every one. The sample lists about 2,100,000 clones; about 92% were seen once. Source material: naive CD8+ T cells from PBMCs. The receptors were sampled from a man between 18 and 29 years old in good health. Some clones in this sample may be carry-over from other donors' samples. The CDR3 runs from the conserved cysteine through the conserved F or W. The D gene is left open where the match is weak. Some rows have no size entry. The others give once, few or many, or a class for an expanded clone.

D gene: .
V gene: TRBV28
J gene: TRBJ1-5
clone size: .
CDR3 protein: CASWGRRYYSNQPQHF
CDR3 DNA: TGTGCCAGCTGGGGACGGAGGTACTATAGCAATCAGCCCCAGCATTTT

D gene: .
V gene: TRBV7-3
J gene: TRBJ2-3
clone size: .
CDR3 protein: CASSWGSSNTDTQYF
CDR3 DNA: TGTGCCAGCAGCTGGGGATCATCTAACACAGATACGCAGTATTTT

D gene: TRBD1
V gene: TRBV7-2
J gene: TRBJ1-2
clone size: .
CDR3 protein: CASSRGPGDRRNYGYTF
CDR3 DNA: TGTGCCAGCAGCCGCGGCCCCGGGGACAGGCGAAACTATGGCTACACCTTC

D gene: .
V gene: TRBV29-1
J gene: TRBJ1-2
clone size: .
CDR3 protein: CSVGTGNYGYTF
CDR3 DNA: TGCAGCGTTGGCACAGGGAACTATGGCTACACCTTC

D gene: TRBD2
V gene: TRBV7-2
J gene: TRBJ2-1
clone size: once
CDR3 protein: CASSRGAGVNEQFF
CDR3 DNA: TGTGCCAGCAGCCGCGGGGCGGGAGTGAATGAGCAGTTCTTC

D gene: .
V gene: TRBV9
J gene: TRBJ2-7
clone size: .
CDR3 protein: CASSVAPLGGTNEQYF
CDR3 DNA: TGTGCCAGCAGCGTAGCTCCCCTGGGCGGGACCAACGAGCAGTACTTC

D gene: TRBD2
V gene: TRBV5-1
J gene: TRBJ2-6
clone size: .
CDR3 protein: CASSLWVGRAPGANVLTF
CDR3 DNA: TGCGCCAGCAGCTTGTGGGTCGGGAGGGCCCCGGGGGCCAACGTCCTGACTTTC

D gene: TRBD1
V gene: TRBV7-3
J gene: TRBJ1-1
clone size: .
CDR3 protein: CASSLTFGTGNEAFF
CDR3 DNA: TGTGCCAGCAGCTTAACGTTTGGGACAGGGAATGAAGCTTTCTTT

D gene: .
V gene: TRBV27
J gene: TRBJ1-2
clone size: .
CDR3 protein: CASSLSWGANYGYTF
CDR3 DNA: TGTGCCAGCAGTTTAAGCTGGGGGGCTAACTATGGCTACACCTTC

D gene: .
V gene: TRBV15
J gene: TRBJ2-7
clone size: once
CDR3 protein: CATSDSYEQYF
CDR3 DNA: TGTGCCACCAGTGACAGCTACGAGCAGTACTTC

D gene: .
V gene: TRBV6-5
J gene: TRBJ1-4
clone size: .
CDR3 protein: CASSPLQGGDEKLFF
CDR3 DNA: TGTGCCAGCAGCCCCCTTCAGGGCGGGGATGAAAAACTGTTTTTT

D gene: .
V gene: TRBV29-1
J gene: TRBJ2-7
clone size: .
CDR3 protein: CSVLSGYEQYF
CDR3 DNA: TGCAGCGTTTTGAGCGGTTACGAGCAGTACTTC

D gene: .
V gene: TRBV7-2
J gene: TRBJ2-1
clone size: .
CDR3 protein: CASSSPPEEQFF
CDR3 DNA: TGTGCCAGCAGCTCTCCCCCGGAGGAGCAGTTCTTC

D gene: .
V gene: TRBV4-3
J gene: TRBJ2-1
clone size: .
CDR3 protein: CASSAGDEAYNEQFF
CDR3 DNA: TGCGCCAGCAGCGCTGGGGATGAGGCCTACAATGAGCAGTTCTTC

D gene: .
V gene: TRBV19
J gene: TRBJ1-1
clone size: .
CDR3 protein: CASTPTVLNTEAFF
CDR3 DNA: TGTGCCAGTACCCCCACGGTATTGAACACTGAAGCTTTCTTT

D gene: .
V gene: TRBV9
J gene: TRBJ2-3
clone size: .
CDR3 protein: CASSSPRHLDTDTQYF
CDR3 DNA: TGTGCCAGCAGCTCCCCCCGACACTTAGACACAGATACGCAGTATTTT

D gene: .
V gene: TRBV7-2
J gene: TRBJ2-7
clone size: .
CDR3 protein: CASSLDIISYEQYF
CDR3 DNA: TGTGCCAGCAGCCTCGATATTATTTCCTACGAGCAGTACTTC

D gene: .
V gene: TRBV4-1
J gene: TRBJ2-1
clone size: .
CDR3 protein: CASSPFSGEYPNEQFF
CDR3 DNA: TGCGCCAGCAGCCCCTTCTCGGGGGAGTACCCAAATGAGCAGTTCTTC

D gene: .
V gene: TRBV4-3
J gene: TRBJ2-3
clone size: .
CDR3 protein: CASSQGLGTDTQYF
CDR3 DNA: TGCGCCAGCAGCCAAGGATTAGGCACAGATACGCAGTATTTT

D gene: TRBD2
V gene: TRBV29-1
J gene: TRBJ2-1
clone size: .
CDR3 protein: CSVEGPLAGGYNEQFF
CDR3 DNA: TGCAGCGTTGAAGGCCCGCTAGCGGGAGGGTACAATGAGCAGTTCTTC

D gene: .
V gene: TRBV28
J gene: TRBJ1-4
clone size: .
CDR3 protein: CASSLGGRNEKLFF
CDR3 DNA: TGTGCCAGCAGCCTCGGGGGCAGGAATGAAAAACTGTTTTTT

D gene: .
V gene: TRBV4-2
J gene: TRBJ1-4
clone size: once
CDR3 protein: CASSPWGGATNEKLFF
CDR3 DNA: TGTGCCAGCAGCCCCTGGGGGGGAGCAACTAATGAAAAACTGTTTTTT

D gene: TRBD1
V gene: TRBV7-8
J gene: TRBJ2-7
clone size: .
CDR3 protein: CASSLDRGFTYEQYF
CDR3 DNA: TGTGCCAGCAGCTTAGACAGGGGGTTCACCTACGAGCAGTACTTC